The clone carrying this T cell receptor (beta chain) was seen only a few times. The antigen remains undetermined. The data belong to a study of post-analysis software for immune sequencing data. Study at large: There were relapsing-remitting, secondary progressive and progressive-relapsing multiple sclerosis among the disease courses included.

Findings of the study overall: Among multiple sclerosis patients, normalized Chao1 diversity was significantly below that of controls. Batch-mates among the samples co-clustered strongly by F measure.

Unique molecular identifiers were built into the TCR beta cDNA libraries. One entry per CDR3 protein, called by TCRdb with MiXCR from the PCR reads. The sample has some 700,000 distinct CDR3 sequences, around 64% seen once. The source material was blood. This receptor was identified in a girl aged 2 to 9 with multiple sclerosis.

CDR3 sequence: CASSLTISDTQYF. The CDR3 bases are TGCGCCAGCAGCTTGACGATATCAGATACGCAGTATTTT. The genes are TRBV5-1 and TRBJ2-3, with no clear D. Germline CDR1 reads SGHRS; CDR2 reads YFSETQ. Trimming pared 1 base from V and 4 bases from J, leaving 7 bases between. There are 13 residues in the CDR3.